The 18 T cell receptor beta chains given below trace back to one sample, sequenced in a study of blood T cell repertoires in COVID-19. Using immunoSEQ multiplex PCR, the repertoire was profiled, and TCRdb retains in-frame clones only, with some absent. The table shows approximately 200,000 clones, with around 82% occurring only once. The sample consisted of PBMCs or T cells enriched from blood (not recorded which). These receptors were obtained from a woman in her thirties or forties with acute COVID-19.

V and J are TRBV9 and TRBJ2-5; 11 nucleotides align to TRBD2. Germline CDR1 and CDR2: SGDLS and YYNGEE. With V trimmed by 0 bases and J by 3 bases, 4 bases remained unmatched. The length of the CDR3 is 16 residues. The CDR3 DNA is TGTGCCAGCAGCGTAGGGGTTAGCGGGAGGGAAGAGACCCAGTACTTC. Translated: CASSVGVSGREETQYF.

The chain uses TRBV9 and TRBJ2-1, with a tentative D call TRBD1 (6 bases). V shed 3 bases and J shed 1 base, with 20 bases lying between them. The germline V gene has CDR1 SGDLS and CDR2 YYNGEE. This CDR3 is built from 18 residues. CDR3 protein: CASSALGTSYYSYNEQFF. CDR3 sequence (DNA): TGTGCCAGCAGCGCGCTAGGGACATCTTACTATTCCTACAATGAGCAGTTCTTC.

The DNA for the CDR3 is TGCGCCAGCAGCAACCGGGACAGGGGGCCTGGAAACACCATATATTTT. Translating it yields CASSNRDRGPGNTIYF. This chain links TRBV5-1 with TRBJ1-3, with TRBD1 matching over 12 bases. The V segment lost 4 bases and the J segment 2 bases; nucleotides outside the gene matches: 4. The CDR3 runs 16 residues. Germline CDR1 SGHRS, CDR2 YFSETQ.

The CDR3 is CASSLQGGELFF. The CDR3 DNA is TGTGCCAGCAGCTTACAGGGAGGGGAGCTGTTTTTT. This chain uses TRBV9 with TRBJ2-2; a possible D gene is TRBD1 (6 bases). This CDR3 comprises 12 residues. Trimming removed 4 bases at V and 8 bases at J, with 9 bases between. Germline V gene lookup returns CDR1 SGDLS and CDR2 YYNGEE.

V and J are TRBV6-5 and TRBJ2-1, with 11 bases matching TRBD1. Germline lookup yields CDR1 MNHEY and CDR2 SVGAGI. With 6 bases clipped from V and 8 bases from J, the junction kept 9 bases outside the gene matches. CDR3 length: 15 amino acids. The CDR3: CASRRGQGAIDEQFF. The CDR3 DNA sequence: TGTGCCAGCAGACGAGGACAGGGGGCCATCGATGAGCAGTTCTTC.

This clone came up many times. The chain links TRBV28 to TRBJ1-1; perhaps TRBD1 as D (6 bases). CDR3 size: 16 residues. Germline loops: CDR1 MDHEN, CDR2 SYDVKM. Deletions cut 3 bases from V and 2 bases from J, with 16 bases between. The CDR3 protein is CASSFVTGRRNTEAFF. In DNA form, the CDR3 reads TGTGCCAGCAGTTTTGTGACAGGTCGGCGTAACACTGAAGCTTTCTTT. The full variable domain, with the rest looked up from reference TRBV28 and TRBJ1-1, is DVKVTQSSRYLVKRTGEKVFLECVQDMDHENMFWYRQDPGLGLRLIYFSYDVKMKEKGDIPEGYSVSREKKERFSLILESASTNQTSMYLCASSFVTGRRNTEAFFGQGTRLTVV.

This clone was found once. The CDR3 DNA sequence: TGTGCCAGCAGCCCCGAGGGGAGGGCCGTTAGCGAGCAGTTCTTC. Residues: CASSPEGRAVSEQFF. This chain links TRBV7-9 with TRBJ2-1; 7 positions agree with TRBD2. The CDR3 has 15 residues. The germline gives CDR1 SEHNR, CDR2 FQNEAQ (reference sequence). V shed 5 bases, J shed 10 bases, and the junction held 14 bases outside the gene matches.

This clone was detected only a few times. V is TRBV5-4 and J is TRBJ2-6, with D possibly matching TRBD1 (6 bases). V was pared by 0 bases and J by 2 bases, with 9 bases between. The CDR3 contains 16 residues. Germline-derived CDR1 and CDR2 are SGHNT and YYREEE (reference sequence). CDR3 coding DNA: TGTGCCAGCAGCTTGGTAGGGGGTGCTGGGGCCAACGTCCTGACTTTC. Residues: CASSLVGGAGANVLTF.

This chain links TRBV4-2 with TRBJ1-3; TRBD1 aligns across 8 bases. Germline CDR1 LGHNA, CDR2 YNFKEQ. This CDR3 is built from 18 residues. V gave up 3 bases and J gave up 2 bases; unmatched junction bases: 12. The CDR3 DNA reads as TGTGCCAGCAGCCACCCCCCGGACAGGGTAACCCCTGGAAACACCATATATTTT. Translating gives CASSHPPDRVTPGNTIYF.

The chain links TRBV5-8 to TRBJ1-4; 8 bases fit TRBD1. The V and J ends lost 6 bases and 9 bases, in that order; junction bases with no gene match: 10. In germline, CDR1 is SGHTS, CDR2 YDEGEE. This CDR3 is built from 14 residues. CDR3 sequence reads: CASNHRTGQQKLFF. CDR3 DNA: TGTGCCAGCAACCACCGGACAGGGCAGCAAAAACTGTTTTTT.

This clone appeared a few times. The chain is built from TRBV6-4 and TRBJ1-1; maybe TRBD1 (6 bases). The CDR3 totals 15 residues. CDR1 MRHNA and CDR2 SNTAGT come from the germline V gene. V shed 3 bases and J shed 0 bases, with 11 bases lying between them. The DNA of the CDR3 is TGTGCCAGCAGTGAGACAGGTATAATGAACACTGAAGCTTTCTTT. Protein product: CASSETGIMNTEAFF.

The V and J genes are TRBV3-1 (or the pseudogene TRBV3-2) and TRBJ2-3, with 10 bases lining up with TRBD2. J lost 5 bases, V lost 4 bases, and 6 bases had no gene match. The CDR3 totals 15 residues. The germline V gene has CDR1 LGHDT and CDR2 YNNKEL (reference sequence). The CDR3 sequence is CASSPPAGGIDTQYF. In DNA form, the CDR3 reads TGTGCCAGCAGCCCCCCAGCGGGGGGGATAGATACGCAGTATTTT.

The chain couples TRBV27 to TRBJ2-1; D gene uncertain. Deletions cut 3 bases from V and 0 bases from J, with 15 bases between. There are 17 residues in the CDR3. Germline-derived CDR1 and CDR2 are MNHEY and SMNVEV (reference sequence). This CDR3 reads CASSFGKGESSYNEQFF. The CDR3 DNA follows: TGTGCCAGCAGTTTTGGTAAAGGAGAGAGCTCCTACAATGAGCAGTTCTTC.

The chain is built from TRBV11-2 and TRBJ1-4; unclear D gene. Germline V lookup: CDR1 SGHAT, CDR2 FQNNGV. The CDR3 runs to 15 residues. Trimming cost V 6 bases and J 7 bases, with 18 bases left between them. The DNA for the CDR3 is TGTGCCAGCAGTGAGCTTAATTCTTTCGTTGAAAAACTGTTTTTT. This sequence encodes CASSELNSFVEKLFF.

The CDR3 here is CSAGGQGIYGYTF. In DNA form, the CDR3 reads TGCAGCGCCGGGGGACAGGGCATCTATGGCTACACCTTC. The gene calls are TRBV29-1 and TRBJ1-2; 9 positions match TRBD1. The germline V gene encodes CDR1 SQVTM and CDR2 ANQGSEA. CDR3 size: 13 residues. Trimming removed 7 bases from V and 4 bases from J; junction bases left unmatched: 7.

This chain joins TRBV6-2 or TRBV6-3 and TRBJ2-7; 11 nucleotides agree with TRBD2. V was pared by 4 bases and J by 3 bases, with 8 bases of the junction left unmatched. Germline CDR1 MNHEY, CDR2 SVGEGT. The CDR3 runs 16 residues. This CDR3 is CASSSGLAGFFYEQYF. The CDR3 nucleotides read TGTGCCAGCAGTTCCGGACTAGCGGGCTTTTTCTACGAGCAGTACTTC.

The chain employs TRBV4-3 and TRBJ2-2; 13 nucleotides agree with TRBD2. The CDR3 has 18 amino acids. Germline loops: CDR1 LGHNA, CDR2 YSLEER. Trimming took 1 base from V and 7 from J; bases not matched to a gene: 9. This chain's CDR3 is CASSQVGLAGELGGELFF. The DNA of the CDR3 is TGCGCCAGCAGCCAAGTTGGACTAGCGGGAGAATTAGGCGGGGAGCTGTTTTTT.

The chain recombines TRBV27 with TRBJ1-1; no definite D call. The CDR3 loop spans 13 amino acids. Germline lookup yields CDR1 MNHEY and CDR2 SMNVEV (reference sequence). The V and J ends lost 4 bases and 1 base respectively, with 7 bases between them. CDR3 nucleotide sequence: TGTGCCAGCAGTTATAAGAGGAACACTGAAGCTTTCTTT. It yields the protein CASSYKRNTEAFF.